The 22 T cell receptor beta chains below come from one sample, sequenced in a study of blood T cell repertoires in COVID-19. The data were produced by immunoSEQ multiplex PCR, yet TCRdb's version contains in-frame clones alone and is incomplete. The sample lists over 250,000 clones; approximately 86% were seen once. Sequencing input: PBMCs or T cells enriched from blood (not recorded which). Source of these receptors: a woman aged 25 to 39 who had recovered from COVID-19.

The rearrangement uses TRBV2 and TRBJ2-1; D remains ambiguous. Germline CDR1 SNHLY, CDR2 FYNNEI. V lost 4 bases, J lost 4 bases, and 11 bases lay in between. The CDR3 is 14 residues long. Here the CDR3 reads CASSGQVAYNEQFF. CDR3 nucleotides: TGTGCCAGCAGTGGTCAGGTTGCTTACAATGAGCAGTTCTTC. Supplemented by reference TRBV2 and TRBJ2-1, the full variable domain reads EPEVTQTPSHQVTQMGQEVILRCVPISNHLYFYWYRQILGQKVEFLVSFYNNEISEKSEIFDDQFSVERPDGSNFTLKIRSTKLEDSAMYFCASSGQVAYNEQFFGPGTRLTVL.

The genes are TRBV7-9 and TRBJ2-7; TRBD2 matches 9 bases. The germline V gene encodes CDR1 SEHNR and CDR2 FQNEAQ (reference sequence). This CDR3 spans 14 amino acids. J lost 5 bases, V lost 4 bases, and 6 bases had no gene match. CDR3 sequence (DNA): TGTGCCAGCAGCTCGCGGGAGGGCCACCACGAGCAGTACTTC. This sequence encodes CASSSREGHHEQYF.

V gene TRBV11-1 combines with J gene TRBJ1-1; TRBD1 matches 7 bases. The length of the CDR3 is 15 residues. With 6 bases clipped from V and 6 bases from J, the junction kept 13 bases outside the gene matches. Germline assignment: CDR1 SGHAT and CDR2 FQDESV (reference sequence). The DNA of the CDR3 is TGTGCCAGCAGTCTCCTCGACAGGGCGTTCGCTGAAGCTTTCTTT. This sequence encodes CASSLLDRAFAEAFF.

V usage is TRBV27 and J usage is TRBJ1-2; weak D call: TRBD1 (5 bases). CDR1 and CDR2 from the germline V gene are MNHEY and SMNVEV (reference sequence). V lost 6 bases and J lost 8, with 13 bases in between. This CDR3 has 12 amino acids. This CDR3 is CASSSGGTGYTF. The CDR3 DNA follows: TGTGCCAGCAGCTCCGGGGGGACCGGCTACACCTTC.

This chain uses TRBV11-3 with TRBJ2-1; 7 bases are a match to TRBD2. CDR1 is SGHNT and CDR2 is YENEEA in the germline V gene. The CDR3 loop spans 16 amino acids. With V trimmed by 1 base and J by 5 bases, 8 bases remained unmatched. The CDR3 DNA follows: TGTGCCAGCAGCTTAGGGGGGGAGGGCAAGGACAATGAGCAGTTCTTC. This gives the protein CASSLGGEGKDNEQFF. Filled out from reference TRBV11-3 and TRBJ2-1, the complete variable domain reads EAGVVQSPRYKIIEKKQPVAFWCNPISGHNTLYWYLQNLGQGPELLIRYENEEAVDDSQLPKDRFSAERLKGVDSTLKIQPAELGDSAVYLCASSLGGEGKDNEQFFGPGTRLTVL.

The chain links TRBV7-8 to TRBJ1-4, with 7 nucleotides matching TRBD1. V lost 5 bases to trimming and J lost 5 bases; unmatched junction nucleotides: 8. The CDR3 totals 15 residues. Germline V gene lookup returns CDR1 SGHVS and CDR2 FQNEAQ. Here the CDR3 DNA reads TGTGCCAGCAGCCTACGGACAGGATGGAATGAAAAACTGTTTTTT. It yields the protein CASSLRTGWNEKLFF.

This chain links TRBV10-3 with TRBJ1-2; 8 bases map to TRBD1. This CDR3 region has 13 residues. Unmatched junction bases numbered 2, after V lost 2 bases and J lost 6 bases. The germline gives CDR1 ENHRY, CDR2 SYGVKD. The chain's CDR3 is CAISEPGGDGYTF. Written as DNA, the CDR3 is TGTGCCATCAGTGAGCCAGGGGGCGATGGCTACACCTTC.

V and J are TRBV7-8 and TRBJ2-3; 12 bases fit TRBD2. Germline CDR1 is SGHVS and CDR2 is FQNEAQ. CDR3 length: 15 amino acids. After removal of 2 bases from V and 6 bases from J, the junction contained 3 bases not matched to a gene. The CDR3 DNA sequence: TGTGCCAGCAGCTTACTAGCGGGGGGGCTTGATACGCAGTATTTT. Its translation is CASSLLAGGLDTQYF.

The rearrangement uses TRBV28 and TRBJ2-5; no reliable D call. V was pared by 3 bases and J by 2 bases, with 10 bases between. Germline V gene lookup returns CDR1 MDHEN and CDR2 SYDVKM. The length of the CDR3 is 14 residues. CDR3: CASSFLSDQETQYF. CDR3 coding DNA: TGTGCCAGCAGTTTCCTTTCAGATCAAGAGACCCAGTACTTC.

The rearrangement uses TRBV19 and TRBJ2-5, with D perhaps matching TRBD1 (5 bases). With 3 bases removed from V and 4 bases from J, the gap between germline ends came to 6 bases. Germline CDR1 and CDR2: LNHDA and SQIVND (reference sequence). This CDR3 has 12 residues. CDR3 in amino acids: CASSIQGETQYF. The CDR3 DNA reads TGTGCCAGTAGTATTCAGGGAGAGACCCAGTACTTC.

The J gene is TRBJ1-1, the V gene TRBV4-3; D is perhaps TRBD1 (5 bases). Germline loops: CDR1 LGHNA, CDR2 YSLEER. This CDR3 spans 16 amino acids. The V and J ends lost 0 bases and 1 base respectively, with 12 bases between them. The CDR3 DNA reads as TGCGCCAGCAGCCAAGAAGTCGGACACCGGAACACTGAAGCTTTCTTT. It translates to CASSQEVGHRNTEAFF.

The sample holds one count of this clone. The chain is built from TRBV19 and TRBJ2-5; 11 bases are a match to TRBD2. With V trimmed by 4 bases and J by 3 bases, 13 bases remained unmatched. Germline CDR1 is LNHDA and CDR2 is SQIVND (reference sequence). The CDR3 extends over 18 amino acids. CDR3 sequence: CASSKAGTSGRGEETQYF. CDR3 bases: TGTGCCAGTAGTAAAGCCGGGACTAGCGGAAGAGGGGAAGAGACCCAGTACTTC.

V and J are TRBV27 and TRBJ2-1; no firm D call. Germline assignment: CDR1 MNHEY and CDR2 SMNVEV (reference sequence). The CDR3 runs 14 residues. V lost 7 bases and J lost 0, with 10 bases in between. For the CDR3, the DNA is TGTGCCAGCACAACCCTGAGCTCCTACAATGAGCAGTTCTTC. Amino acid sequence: CASTTLSSYNEQFF.

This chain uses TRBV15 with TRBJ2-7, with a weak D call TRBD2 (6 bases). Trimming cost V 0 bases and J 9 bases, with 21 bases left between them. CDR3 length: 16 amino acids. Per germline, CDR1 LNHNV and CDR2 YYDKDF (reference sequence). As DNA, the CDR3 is TGTGCCACCAGCAGAGATCCCCCGGGACTGTGGTGGGTGCAGTACTTC. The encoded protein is CATSRDPPGLWWVQYF.

The chain's CDR3 is CASSMQGEIYEQYF. In nucleotides, the CDR3 is TGTGCCAGTAGTATGCAGGGTGAGATCTACGAGCAGTACTTC. The chain has TRBV19 and TRBJ2-7; perhaps TRBD1 as D (5 bases). The germline gives CDR1 LNHDA, CDR2 SQIVND (reference sequence). The CDR3 runs 14 residues. V was pared by 3 bases and J by 3 bases, with 12 bases between.

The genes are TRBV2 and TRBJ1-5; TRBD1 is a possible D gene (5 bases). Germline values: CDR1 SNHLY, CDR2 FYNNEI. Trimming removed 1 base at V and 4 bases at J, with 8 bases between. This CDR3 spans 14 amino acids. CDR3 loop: CASSEDTGNQPQHF. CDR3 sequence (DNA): TGTGCCAGCAGTGAAGATACAGGAAATCAGCCCCAGCATTTT.

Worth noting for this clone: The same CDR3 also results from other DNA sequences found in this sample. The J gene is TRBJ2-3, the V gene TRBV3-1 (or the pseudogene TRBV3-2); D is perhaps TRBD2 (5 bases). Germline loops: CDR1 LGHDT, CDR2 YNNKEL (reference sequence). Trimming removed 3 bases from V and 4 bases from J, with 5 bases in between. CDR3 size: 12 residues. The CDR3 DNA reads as TGTGCCAGCAGCCAGCGGGCAGATACGCAGTATTTT. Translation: CASSQRADTQYF.

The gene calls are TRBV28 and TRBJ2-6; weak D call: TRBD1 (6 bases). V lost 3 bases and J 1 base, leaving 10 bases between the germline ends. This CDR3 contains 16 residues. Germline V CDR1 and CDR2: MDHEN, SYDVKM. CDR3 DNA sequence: TGTGCCAGCAGTTTGGGCACAGGGTCTGGGGCCAACGTCCTGACTTTC. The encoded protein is CASSLGTGSGANVLTF.

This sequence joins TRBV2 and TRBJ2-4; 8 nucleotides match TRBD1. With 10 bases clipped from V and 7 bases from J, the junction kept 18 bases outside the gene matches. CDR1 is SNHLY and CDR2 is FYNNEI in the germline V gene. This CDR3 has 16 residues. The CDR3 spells CAIIQGARKGPNIQYF. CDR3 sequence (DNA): TGTGCCATCATTCAGGGGGCGCGTAAGGGTCCGAACATTCAGTACTTC.

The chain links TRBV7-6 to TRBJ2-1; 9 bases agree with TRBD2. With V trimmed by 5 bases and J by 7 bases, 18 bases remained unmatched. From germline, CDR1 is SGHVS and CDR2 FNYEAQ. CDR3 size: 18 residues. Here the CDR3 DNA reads TGTGCCAGCAGCCCCGCGGGGGGTAGCGGGAGTCCTCGGAATGAGCAGTTCTTC. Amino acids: CASSPAGGSGSPRNEQFF. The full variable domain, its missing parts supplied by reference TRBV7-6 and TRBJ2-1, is GAGVSQSPRYKVTKRGQDVALRCDPISGHVSLYWYRQALGQGPEFLTYFNYEAQQDKSGLPNDRFSAERPEGSISTLTIQRTEQRDSAMYRCASSPAGGSGSPRNEQFFGPGTRLTVL.

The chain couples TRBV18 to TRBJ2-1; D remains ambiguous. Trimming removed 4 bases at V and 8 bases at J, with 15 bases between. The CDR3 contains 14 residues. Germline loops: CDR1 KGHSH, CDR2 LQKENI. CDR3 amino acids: CASSREYLPDEQFF. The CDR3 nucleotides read TGTGCCAGCTCACGAGAGTACTTGCCGGATGAGCAGTTCTTC.

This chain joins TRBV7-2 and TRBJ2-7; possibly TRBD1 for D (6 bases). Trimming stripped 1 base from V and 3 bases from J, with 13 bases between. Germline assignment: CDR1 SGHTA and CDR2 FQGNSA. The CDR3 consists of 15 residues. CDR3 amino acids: CASSLVGDINYEQYF. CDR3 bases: TGTGCCAGCAGCTTAGTCGGGGACATAAACTACGAGCAGTACTTC.